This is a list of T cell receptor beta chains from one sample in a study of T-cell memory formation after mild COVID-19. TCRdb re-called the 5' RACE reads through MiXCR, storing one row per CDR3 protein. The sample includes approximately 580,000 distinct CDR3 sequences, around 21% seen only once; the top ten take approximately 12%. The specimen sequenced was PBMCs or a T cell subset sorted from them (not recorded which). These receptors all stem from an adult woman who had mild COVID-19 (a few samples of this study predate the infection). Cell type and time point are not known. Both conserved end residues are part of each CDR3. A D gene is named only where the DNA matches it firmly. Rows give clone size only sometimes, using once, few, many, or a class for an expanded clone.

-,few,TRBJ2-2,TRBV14,TGTGCCAGCAGCGGCGCAGGGTCGTTGGGGACCGGGGAGCTGTTTTTT,CASSGAGSLGTGELFF
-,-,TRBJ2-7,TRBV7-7,TGTGCTAGCAGCTTACTAGGGCAGGGGACCTACGAGCAGTACTTC,CASSLLGQGTYEQYF
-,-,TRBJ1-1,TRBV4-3,TGCGCCAGCAGCCAAGGAGACGGTTTGAACACTGAAGCTTTCTTT,CASSQGDGLNTEAFF
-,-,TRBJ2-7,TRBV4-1,TGCGCCAGCAGCCTCCATAGAACATACGAGCAGTACTTC,CASSLHRTYEQYF
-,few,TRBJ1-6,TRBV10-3,TGTGCCATCAGATACGAAAGTGATAATTCACCCCTCCACTTT,CAIRYESDNSPLHF
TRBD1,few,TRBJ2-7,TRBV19,TGTGCCAGTAGTCGACAGGGGGCTCAAGAGCAGTACTTC,CASSRQGAQEQYF
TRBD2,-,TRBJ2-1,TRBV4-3,TGCGCCAGCAGCCAAGTCCCCTGGACTAGCGGGAGTCGGAATGAGCAGTTCTTC,CASSQVPWTSGSRNEQFF
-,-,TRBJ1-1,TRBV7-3,TGTGCCAGCAGCTTAGCCGGGCCCGCTGAAGCTTTCTTT,CASSLAGPAEAFF
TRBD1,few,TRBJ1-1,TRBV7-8,TGTGCCAGCAGCTTATGGGGGGACAGTACTGACACTGAAGCTTTCTTT,CASSLWGDSTDTEAFF
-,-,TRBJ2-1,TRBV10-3,TGTGCCATCAGTGAGGATCACAATGAGCAGTTCTTC,CAISEDHNEQFF
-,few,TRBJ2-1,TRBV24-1,TGTGCCACCAGCCCGGCGGCAGGCCAACGGGACAATGAGCAGTTCTTC,CATSPAAGQRDNEQFF
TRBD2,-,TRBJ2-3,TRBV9,TGTGCCAGCAGCGGCGGGGGGGCCGCCACAGATACGCAGTATTTT,CASSGGGAATDTQYF
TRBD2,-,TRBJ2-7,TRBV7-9,TGTGCCAGCAGCGAGGGACTAGCGGTACTCTACGAGCAGTACTTC,CASSEGLAVLYEQYF
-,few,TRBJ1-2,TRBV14,TGTGCCAGCAGCCAAGCCGCGAGCTTCTATGGCTACACCTTC,CASSQAASFYGYTF
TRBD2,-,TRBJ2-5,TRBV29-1,TGCAGCGTCTTTGGCGGGAGGGTGGGTGAGACCCAGTACTTC,CSVFGGRVGETQYF
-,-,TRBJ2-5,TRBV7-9,TGTGCCAGCAGCTTAGCCATTCTACAAGAGACCCAGTACTTC,CASSLAILQETQYF
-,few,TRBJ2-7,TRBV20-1,TGCAGTGCCAGACGATATACTAGCTCCTACGAGCAGTACTTC,CSARRYTSSYEQYF
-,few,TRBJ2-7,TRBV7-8,TGTGCCAGCAGCTTAGTTCGGGGACGAAAATCCCCTATCGACTACGAGCAGTACTTC,CASSLVRGRKSPIDYEQYF
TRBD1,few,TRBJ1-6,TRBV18,TGTGCCAGCTCGCAGCGGGACAGCCTTAATTCACCCCTCCACTTT,CASSQRDSLNSPLHF
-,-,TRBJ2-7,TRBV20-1,TGCAGCGCCCAGGACAGATCCTCCTACGAGCAGTACTTC,CSAQDRSSYEQYF
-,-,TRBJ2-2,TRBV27,TGTGCCAGCCTACGTCTAGGGAGGGGGGCGGAGAACACCGGGGAGCTGTTTTTT,CASLRLGRGAENTGELFF
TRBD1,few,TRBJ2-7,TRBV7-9,TGTGCCAGCAGCATAGGACAGGGGAACGAGCAGTACTTC,CASSIGQGNEQYF
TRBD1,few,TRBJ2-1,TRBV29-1,TGCAGCGTTGAGGGGGACAGACCCTACAATGAGCAGTTCTTC,CSVEGDRPYNEQFF
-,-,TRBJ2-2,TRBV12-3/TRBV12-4,TGTGCCAGCAGTTTAAAACCACTAAACACCGGGGAGCTGTTTTTT,CASSLKPLNTGELFF
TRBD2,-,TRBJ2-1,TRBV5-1,TGCGCCAGCAGCTGGACTAGCACGAATGAGCAGTTCTTC,CASSWTSTNEQFF
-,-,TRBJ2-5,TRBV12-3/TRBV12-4,TGTGCCAGCAGTTTCAGGGTAGAAGAGACCCAGTACTTC,CASSFRVEETQYF
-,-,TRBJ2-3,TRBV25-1,TGTGCCAGCAGTGATGCAGGACGGAGCACAGATACGCAGTATTTT,CASSDAGRSTDTQYF
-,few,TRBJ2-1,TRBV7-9,TGTGCCAGCAGCTTAGGGGGTGGAGGGAGGACGTACAATGAGCAGTTCTTC,CASSLGGGGRTYNEQFF
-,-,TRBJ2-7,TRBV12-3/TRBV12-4,TGTGCCAGCAGTTTTGGACCACAGGCTTCCTACGAGCAGTACTTC,CASSFGPQASYEQYF
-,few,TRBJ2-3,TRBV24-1,TGTGCCACCAAGGGTTGGGGCACAGATACGCAGTATTTT,CATKGWGTDTQYF
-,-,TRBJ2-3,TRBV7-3,TGTGCCAGCAGTCCCGGGGGTAGCCTCCCCGCAGATACGCAGTATTTT,CASSPGGSLPADTQYF
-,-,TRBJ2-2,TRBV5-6,TGTGCCAGCAGCTTTTCCATAGGGGAGCTGTTTTTT,CASSFSIGELFF
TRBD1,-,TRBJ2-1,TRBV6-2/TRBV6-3,TGTGCCAGCAGCAGGACAGGGGGGCTCAATGAGCAGTTCTTC,CASSRTGGLNEQFF
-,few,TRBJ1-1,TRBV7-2,TGTGCCAGCAGTACCCGGGCAGTGAACACTGAAGCTTTCTTT,CASSTRAVNTEAFF
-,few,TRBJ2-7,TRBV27,TGTGCCAGCAGTTTAAAGGTCAAGGGGACCTACGAGCAGTACTTC,CASSLKVKGTYEQYF
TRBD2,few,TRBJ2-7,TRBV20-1,TGCAGTGCTAGCAACTCTAGCGGGGGCCTTTACGAGCAGTACTTC,CSASNSSGGLYEQYF
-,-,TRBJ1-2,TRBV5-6,TGTGCCAGCAGCAGGGCCAGGCGTCTCGACTATGGCTACACCTTC,CASSRARRLDYGYTF
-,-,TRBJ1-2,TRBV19,TGTGCCAGTAGCTCCGGGGCCCTCCTGCATGGCTACACCTTC,CASSSGALLHGYTF
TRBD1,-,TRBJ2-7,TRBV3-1,TGTGCCAGCAGCCACTGGGACAGGCCCTACGAGCAGTACTTC,CASSHWDRPYEQYF
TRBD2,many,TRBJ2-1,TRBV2,TGTGCCATCCCTCCCGGCGCGGGGGTTACATACAATGAGCAGTTCTTC,CAIPPGAGVTYNEQFF